This is a list of T cell receptor beta chains from one sample in a study of cytomegalovirus exposure and HLA in healthy donors. Some clones are missing from TCRdb's copy, which holds only in-frame ones; the method was immunoSEQ multiplex PCR. The top ten clones hold 1.1% of a sample with 95,000 to 150,000 clones, about three quarters of them seen once. Material: PBMCs. Receptors originate from a woman younger than 45 in good health and CMV-seronegative. Both conserved end residues are trimmed from each CDR3. D genes are given only for firm matches.

TRBV7-8	TRBJ2-5	TRBD2	ASSFYGGREETQY
TRBV7-2	TRBJ2-1	TRBD1	ASSLEQGGYNEQF
TRBV29-1	TRBJ2-7	.	SVVITGSYEQY
TRBV5-8	TRBJ1-1	TRBD1	ASSSSHRGDTEAF
TRBV2	TRBJ2-3	TRBD2	ASKVLAASTDTQY
TRBV5-6	TRBJ2-1	.	ASSLAAGQNKLGNNEQF
TRBV18	TRBJ2-3	.	ASTLTRGTDTQY
TRBV29-1	TRBJ2-5	TRBD1	SVDGTGQETQY
TRBV29-1	TRBJ2-3	TRBD2	SVAGGPMADTQY
TRBV10-1	TRBJ2-3	TRBD2	ASSSGTSGGLMQY
TRBV25-1	TRBJ2-7	TRBD1	ASSATGTHEQY
TRBV2	TRBJ1-1	TRBD1	ASRGQDRQKNTEAF
TRBV6-5	TRBJ1-4	.	ASSYAEEEKLF
TRBV6-6	TRBJ1-3	TRBD1	ASSLPVDRAGNTIY
TRBV7-9	TRBJ1-3	.	PSSQAAGNTIY
TRBV9	TRBJ1-2	TRBD1	ASSVEGQYYGYT
TRBV7-2	TRBJ1-3	.	ASSFREGSGNTIY
TRBV5-4	TRBJ2-2	.	ASSFGPGRGLDTGELF
TRBV27	TRBJ1-2	.	ASRKDRNFNYGYT
TRBV7-9	TRBJ2-1	.	ASSFTGNEQF
TRBV2	TRBJ1-3	.	ASSEAPVSGNTIY
TRBV5-1	TRBJ1-2	.	ASSLQDSSDGYT
TRBV23-1	TRBJ1-5	.	ASSQQSNQPQH
TRBV30	TRBJ2-7	.	AWSTSYEQY
TRBV30	TRBJ1-4	.	AWSVGGTNEKLF
TRBV2	TRBJ2-1	.	ASSFTFSSGNEQF
TRBV18	TRBJ1-1	TRBD1	ASSRTFTGASNTEAF